This T cell receptor (beta chain) was sequenced in a study of identical twins. The CDR3 consists of 17 residues. Germline CDR1 SGDLS, CDR2 YYNGEE. V lost 0 bases and J lost 2; bases outside the gene matches: 4. This clonotype has a handful of counts. In every case, the donor was a healthy Caucasian. TCRdb re-analysed the 5' RACE reads in MiXCR, keeping a single row per CDR3 protein. The sample lists hundreds of thousands of distinct CDR3 sequences, about 9.4% occurring once. This same sample was also part of a study on yellow fever vaccine responses in identical twins.

The chain recombines TRBV9 with TRBJ2-2; 10 nucleotides line up with TRBD2. The specimen was PBMCs. The sequence was obtained from a woman under 30 in good health. This CDR3 reads CASSVGGTSVNTGELFF. The CDR3 DNA is TGTGCCAGCAGCGTAGGAGGGACTAGCGTTAACACCGGGGAGCTGTTTTTT.